Following are 28 T cell receptor beta chains from one sample sequenced in a study of cytomegalovirus exposure and HLA in healthy donors. 60 Vbeta and 13 Jbeta primers were used in PCR. Profiling relied on immunoSEQ multiplex PCR, and the TCRdb table lists in-frame clones only, not all of them. Here the sample spans about 270,000 clones, under 80% being singletons. The sequenced sample consisted of PBMCs. These TCRs come from a female donor in good health and CMV-seronegative.

The chain has TRBV19 and TRBJ2-4; unclear D gene. This CDR3 spans 16 amino acids. V gave up 3 bases and J gave up 1 base, with 13 bases separating them. Germline V gives CDR1 LNHDA, CDR2 SQIVND (reference sequence). The CDR3 here is CASSIAAEPAKNIQYF. The CDR3 DNA follows: TGTGCCAGTAGTATCGCGGCCGAACCTGCCAAAAACATTCAGTACTTC.

The chain couples TRBV10-3 to TRBJ2-5, with 10 bases lining up with TRBD1. The CDR3 extends over 14 amino acids. Germline V gives CDR1 ENHRY, CDR2 SYGVKD. Trimming took 6 bases from V and 5 from J; bases not matched to a gene: 6. The DNA of the CDR3 is TGTGCCATCAGGCCGGGACAGGGGCGGGAGACCCAGTACTTC. It specifies CAIRPGQGRETQYF.

This clone showed up just a few times. This chain connects TRBV7-9 to TRBJ1-1; TRBD1 matches at 8 bases. Germline-derived CDR1 and CDR2 are SEHNR and FQNEAQ (reference sequence). The CDR3 is 15 amino acids. Germline trimming cut 0 bases from V and 4 bases from J; bases unmatched to any gene: 4. CDR3 amino acids: CASSLAQGAGTEAFF. The CDR3 nucleotides are TGTGCCAGCAGCTTAGCGCAGGGGGCCGGCACTGAAGCTTTCTTT.

The chain is built from TRBV19 and TRBJ1-5, with 10 nucleotides matching TRBD1. The CDR3 has 15 amino acids. V shed 7 bases and J 7 bases; nucleotides not matched to a gene: 10. Germline-derived CDR1 and CDR2 are LNHDA and SQIVND (reference sequence). CDR3 DNA sequence: TGTGCCAGTATGGGACAGGGGAGAGGAGAACAGCCCCAGCATTTT. This translates into CASMGQGRGEQPQHF. Looking up the rest from reference TRBV19 and TRBJ1-5 gives the full variable domain: DGGITQSPKYLFRKEGQNVTLSCEQNLNHDAMYWYRQDPGQGLRLIYYSQIVNDFQKGDIAEGYSVSREKKESFPLTVTSAQKNPTAFYLCASMGQGRGEQPQHFGDGTRLSIL.

The chain has TRBV28 and TRBJ1-1, with D possibly TRBD1 on 6 matching bases. Trimming took 2 bases from V and 4 from J, leaving 11 bases between them. CDR3 length: 14 residues. Looked up from germline, CDR1 is MDHEN and CDR2 is SYDVKM. CDR3 DNA: TGTGCCAGCAGTTTACAGGGGTGGGGCACTGAAGCTTTCTTT. Translation: CASSLQGWGTEAFF.

This clone appeared once. The chain employs TRBV6-1 and TRBJ2-6; 13 nucleotides align to TRBD2. This CDR3 is 19 amino acids long. Germline CDR1 and CDR2: MNHNS and SASEGT. Trimming cost V 4 bases and J 1 base; bases outside gene matches: 7. CDR3 nucleotide sequence: TGTGCCAGCAGTGCTAGACTAGCGGGAGGACTTTCTGGGGCCAACGTCCTGACTTTC. Translated: CASSARLAGGLSGANVLTF.

This chain links TRBV7-2 with TRBJ2-7; the match to TRBD2 covers 11 bases. Germline values: CDR1 SGHTA, CDR2 FQGNSA. Trimming at V came to 3 bases and at J to 6 bases, leaving 10 bases not matched to a gene. This CDR3 is 16 amino acids long. The CDR3 nucleotides are TGTGCCAGCAGCTTTATCGCTAGCGGGAGGTTTAGCGAGCAGTACTTC. Its translation: CASSFIASGRFSEQYF.

The chain couples TRBV30 to TRBJ2-5; no reliable D call. The J call may be in error: the DNA end matches TRBJ2-7 better. The CDR3 length is 13 residues. CDR1 is GTSNPN and CDR2 is SVGIG in the germline V gene (reference sequence). The CDR3 sequence is CAWQEEAAGEQYF. The CDR3 DNA reads TGTGCCTGGCAGGAAGAAGCAGCCGGCGAGCAGTACTTC.

The V call is TRBV15, the J call TRBJ2-5; 7 bases map to TRBD2. The junction had 10 bases not matched to a gene; V was cut back by 1 base and J by 2 bases. From germline, CDR1 is LNHNV and CDR2 YYDKDF (reference sequence). The CDR3 length is 17 residues. The CDR3 DNA is TGTGCCACCAGCAGAGGATGGGGACTAAGTCTACAAGAGACCCAGTACTTC. Translation gives CATSRGWGLSLQETQYF.

The CDR3 DNA reads TGTGCCAGCAGCGGTAGTTTAGGACTAGCGGGAGACAACACCGGGGAGCTGTTTTTT. Translating gives CASSGSLGLAGDNTGELFF. The gene calls are TRBV9 and TRBJ2-2; 13 bases are a match to TRBD2. Germline assignment: CDR1 SGDLS and CDR2 YYNGEE. This CDR3 spans 19 amino acids. After removal of 3 bases from V and 2 bases from J, the junction contained 10 bases not matched to a gene. Supplemented by reference TRBV9 and TRBJ2-2, the full variable domain reads DSGVTQTPKHLITATGQRVTLRCSPRSGDLSVYWYQQSLDQGLQFLIQYYNGEERAKGNILERFSAQQFPDLHSELNLSSLELGDSALYFCASSGSLGLAGDNTGELFFGEGSRLTVL.

This clone has a handful of counts. This chain uses TRBV5-1 with TRBJ1-4; 9 nucleotides line up with TRBD1. CDR1 is SGHRS, CDR2 YFSETQ, per germline. V gave up 4 bases and J gave up 7 bases; unmatched junction bases: 5. This CDR3 region has 14 residues. The CDR3 nucleotides are TGCGCCAGCAGCGTACAGGGGGCAGGTGAAAAACTGTTTTTT. Amino acids: CASSVQGAGEKLFF.

This clone was found a few times. The chain is built from TRBV5-1 and TRBJ2-1; D gene ambiguous. The germline gives CDR1 SGHRS, CDR2 YFSETQ. The CDR3 contains 17 residues. V was shortened by 0 bases and J by 2 bases, with 15 bases between the two germline ends. The CDR3 region is CASSLDSATLAYNEQFF. CDR3 bases: TGCGCCAGCAGCTTGGACTCCGCCACTCTTGCCTACAATGAGCAGTTCTTC.

CDR3 amino acids: CATSGLSLEQYF. CDR3 bases: TGTGCCACGTCGGGACTATCTCTCGAGCAGTACTTC. The gene calls are TRBV15 and TRBJ2-7; 7 positions match TRBD2. This CDR3 is built from 12 residues. Losses at the gene ends were 9 bases for V and 6 bases for J; bases not matched to a gene: 8. Looked up from germline, CDR1 is LNHNV and CDR2 is YYDKDF (reference sequence).

In its sample, this clone was seen once. The chain combines TRBV6-1 with TRBJ2-5; TRBD1 matches 9 bases. V was pared by 5 bases and J by 4 bases, with 8 bases of the junction left unmatched. The CDR3 runs 15 residues. Germline CDR1 and CDR2: MNHNS and SASEGT. CDR3 bases: TGTGCCAGCAGTACACCCGGGACAGGGACAGAGACCCAGTACTTC. This sequence encodes CASSTPGTGTETQYF.

Only one count was recorded for this clone. This chain uses TRBV5-1 with TRBJ2-5, with 8 nucleotides matching TRBD2. Germline V lookup: CDR1 SGHRS, CDR2 YFSETQ. The CDR3 contains 18 residues. With 5 bases clipped from V and 2 bases from J, the junction kept 17 bases outside the gene matches. As DNA, the CDR3 is TGCGCCAGCAGATCGACCCCAACCGGGAGGGCCGGACAAGAGACCCAGTACTTC. It codes for CASRSTPTGRAGQETQYF.

The V and J genes are TRBV6-1 and TRBJ1-5; the D is unclear. Germline V CDR1 and CDR2: MNHNS, SASEGT. The CDR3 spans 18 residues. Trimming removed 0 bases from V and 2 bases from J, with 17 bases in between. The DNA for the CDR3 is TGTGCCAGCAGTGAAGCGATAAGACGGACTAAGGGCAATCAGCCCCAGCATTTT. Its protein product is CASSEAIRRTKGNQPQHF.

This clone appeared a few times. This chain joins TRBV29-1 and TRBJ1-1, with D maybe TRBD1 (5 bases). CDR1 is SQVTM and CDR2 is ANQGSEA in the germline V gene. The V end was cut by 2 bases, the J end by 4 bases, with 11 bases between. This CDR3 has 13 amino acids. This chain's CDR3 is CSVEPAGPTEAFF. As DNA, the CDR3 is TGCAGCGTTGAACCCGCAGGGCCCACTGAAGCTTTCTTT.

V is TRBV4-2 and J is TRBJ2-1; TRBD2 matches 9 bases. The CDR3 length is 19 residues. Germline V gene data show CDR1 as LGHNA and CDR2 as YNFKEQ. V shed 4 bases, J shed 0 bases, and the junction held 13 bases outside the gene matches. The CDR3 bases are TGTGCCAGCAGCCTTCCGGGACTAGCAAGGGGGAGCTCCTACAATGAGCAGTTCTTC. Translating gives CASSLPGLARGSSYNEQFF.

J is TRBJ2-1 and V is TRBV14, with 10 nucleotides matching TRBD2. This CDR3 has 13 residues. V was clipped by 7 bases and J by 7 bases; unmatched bases: 4. Germline CDR1 SGHDN, CDR2 FVKESK. The CDR3 is CASKSSGRNEQFF. CDR3 DNA: TGTGCCAGCAAGAGTAGCGGGAGGAATGAGCAGTTCTTC.

V is TRBV7-9 and J is TRBJ2-6; 9 bases are shared with TRBD1. This CDR3 is built from 18 residues. Losses at the gene ends were 4 bases for V and 2 bases for J; bases not matched to a gene: 9. Germline CDR1 reads SEHNR; CDR2 reads FQNEAQ (reference sequence). CDR3 bases: TGTGCCAGCAGCTCGACAGGGGGTTTTTGGGCTGGGGCCAACGTCCTGACTTTC. Encoded protein: CASSSTGGFWAGANVLTF.

V is TRBV11-2 and J is TRBJ2-1; TRBD2 matches at 14 bases. Germline CDR1 and CDR2: SGHAT and FQNNGV. V dropped 1 base and J dropped 8; count of bases not matched to a gene: 7. This CDR3 region has 17 residues. DNA for the CDR3: TGTGCCAGCAGCTTAGGTGGCGGGACTAGCGGGAGAGATGAGCAGTTCTTC. Amino acids: CASSLGGGTSGRDEQFF.

This clone came up a few times. The chain combines TRBV4-2 with TRBJ2-4; D might be TRBD1 (5 bases). The CDR3 covers 16 residues. Germline V CDR1 and CDR2: LGHNA, YNFKEQ. V was shortened by 0 bases and J by 0 bases, with 9 bases between the two germline ends. For the CDR3, the DNA is TGTGCCAGCAGCCAAGAGGGGCCACAAGCCAAAAACATTCAGTACTTC. Translating it yields CASSQEGPQAKNIQYF.

The gene calls are TRBV28 and TRBJ2-7; possible D gene TRBD1, 6 bases. The V gene's germline CDR1 is MDHEN and CDR2 SYDVKM. The CDR3 has 13 amino acids. Trimming removed 7 bases from V and 11 bases from J, with 21 bases in between. The CDR3 DNA follows: TGTGCCAGCATCTCCCCCTCCGGACAGATCGAGTACTTC. It translates to CASISPSGQIEYF.

The chain has TRBV10-1 and TRBJ2-5; TRBD2 matches 9 bases. CDR1 is WNHNN, CDR2 SYGVQD, per germline (reference sequence). The CDR3 extends over 15 amino acids. The V gene end was trimmed by 3 bases and the J gene end by 4 bases; junction bases not matched to a gene: 6. The CDR3 DNA reads as TGCGCCAGCAGTGACCCTATAGCGGGAGCAGAGACCCAGTACTTC. Translating gives CASSDPIAGAETQYF.

This clone was counted between two and nine times. The chain has TRBV10-1 and TRBJ2-1; the match to TRBD2 covers 14 bases. The CDR3 consists of 18 residues. From germline, CDR1 is WNHNN and CDR2 SYGVQD (reference sequence). With 3 bases clipped from V and 6 bases from J, the junction kept 10 bases outside the gene matches. CDR3 region: CASSDNGTSGRTANEQFF. CDR3 DNA: TGCGCCAGCAGTGACAATGGGACTAGCGGGAGAACAGCCAATGAGCAGTTCTTC.

The chain has TRBV13 and TRBJ2-5, with D uncertain. The J call may be faulty, since TRBJ2-7 better matches the DNA end. The CDR3 is 13 residues long. Germline lookup yields CDR1 PRHDT and CDR2 FYEKMQ (reference sequence). The CDR3 loop is CASSLADTYEQYF. The CDR3 DNA reads TGTGCCAGCAGCTTGGCAGACACCTACGAGCAGTACTTC.

The chain recombines TRBV30 with TRBJ2-5; D possibly corresponds to TRBD2 (5 bases). The CDR3 contains 13 residues. Germline V gives CDR1 GTSNPN, CDR2 SVGIG (reference sequence). V was clipped by 2 bases and J by 4 bases, with 11 bases between them. The CDR3 DNA reads as TGTGCCTGGAGTTCCTCACTAGGAGAGACCCAGTACTTC. Its translation is CAWSSSLGETQYF.

The CDR3, as DNA: TGCGCCAGCAGCGGCACTAGCGGGAAAGGGGTAAATGAGCAGTTCTTC. Translation gives CASSGTSGKGVNEQFF. This sequence joins TRBV5-1 and TRBJ2-1; 10 bases line up with TRBD2. V lost 4 bases, J lost 7 bases, and 11 bases stayed unmatched. Germline V gene lookup returns CDR1 SGHRS and CDR2 YFSETQ. The CDR3 has 16 residues.